The 23 T cell receptor beta chains below were found in one sample sequenced in a study of T cell responses to AZD1222 COVID-19 vaccine. Here immunoSEQ multiplex PCR was the method, and the copy in TCRdb shows in-frame clones only, minus some. The profile covers approximately 140,000 clones, with 85% to 90% appearing a single time and 5% to 6.5% taken by the ten largest. The sample consisted of peripheral blood, taken on day 0 of AZD1222 vaccination. Receptors originate from an adult in good health.

This clone has a single count. The chain links TRBV9 to TRBJ1-6; 8 bases match TRBD1. The V gene end was trimmed by 3 bases and the J gene end by 8 bases; junction bases not matched to a gene: 7. Germline V gene sequence: CDR1 SGDLS, CDR2 YYNGEE. The CDR3 is made up of 15 amino acids. The CDR3 DNA reads as TGTGCCAGCAGCGCCCAACAGGGGGGCCATTCACCCCTCCACTTT. Translating gives CASSAQQGGHSPLHF. Filled out from reference TRBV9 and TRBJ1-6, the complete variable domain reads DSGVTQTPKHLITATGQRVTLRCSPRSGDLSVYWYQQSLDQGLQFLIQYYNGEERAKGNILERFSAQQFPDLHSELNLSSLELGDSALYFCASSAQQGGHSPLHFGNGTRLTVT.

The chain links TRBV28 to TRBJ2-1, with a possible D match to TRBD2 (5 bases). The CDR3 runs to 15 residues. V was pared by 3 bases and J by 5 bases, with 14 bases between. Germline-derived CDR1 and CDR2 are MDHEN and SYDVKM. The CDR3 region is CASSFPLVAHNEQFF. CDR3 DNA: TGTGCCAGCAGTTTCCCACTAGTAGCGCACAATGAGCAGTTCTTC.

V usage is TRBV18 and J usage is TRBJ1-3; D unresolved. Trimming cost V 3 bases and J 0 bases, with 21 bases left between them. This CDR3 is 19 amino acids long. CDR1 KGHSH and CDR2 LQKENI come from the germline V gene. The CDR3 DNA reads TGTGCCAGCTCACCGATTAATATCGGTGGTTCGAGCTCTGGAAACACCATATATTTT. Its protein product is CASSPINIGGSSSGNTIYF.

The J gene is TRBJ1-2, the V gene TRBV6-5; D is unresolved. CDR3 length equals 15 residues. The germline V and J ends were trimmed by 0 bases and 5 bases, with 13 bases remaining between them. Germline lookup yields CDR1 MNHEY and CDR2 SVGAGI. DNA for the CDR3: TGTGCCAGCAGTTACTCTGGGGTCCCCGTATATGGCTACACCTTC. Residues: CASSYSGVPVYGYTF.

The chain is built from TRBV2 and TRBJ2-2; the D call may be TRBD1 or TRBD2 (5 bases each). From germline, CDR1 is SNHLY and CDR2 FYNNEI. The CDR3 covers 12 residues. Trimming removed 9 bases from V and 7 bases from J, with 12 bases in between. Here the CDR3 DNA reads TGTGCCAGTCAGGGACCGTTCGGGGAGCTGTTTTTT. Its protein is CASQGPFGELFF.

The chain joins TRBV11-2 to TRBJ1-3; weak D call: TRBD1 (6 bases). The CDR3 loop spans 15 amino acids. Deletions cut 4 bases from V and 0 bases from J, with 10 bases between. Germline-derived CDR1 and CDR2 are SGHAT and FQNNGV. CDR3 sequence (DNA): TGTGCCAGCAGCTCAGGGACACGCTCTGGAAACACCATATATTTT. This sequence encodes CASSSGTRSGNTIYF.

The rearrangement joins TRBV18 to TRBJ1-1; a weak D match, TRBD1 (6 bases). This CDR3 region has 17 residues. Germline V lookup: CDR1 KGHSH, CDR2 LQKENI. Trimming took 2 bases from V and 4 from J, leaving 20 bases between them. CDR3 in DNA: TGTGCCAGCTCACCATTGGAACAGGGAGGCACCAGCACTGAAGCTTTCTTT. It codes for CASSPLEQGGTSTEAFF.

The chain links TRBV5-4 to TRBJ2-1; 9 bases map to TRBD2. CDR1 and CDR2 (germline): SGHNT, YYREEE (reference sequence). J lost 5 bases, V lost 1 base, and 4 bases had no gene match. The CDR3 has 15 amino acids. CDR3 coding DNA: TGTGCCAGCAGCTTGAAGCGGGAGGCTCACAATGAGCAGTTCTTC. The encoded protein is CASSLKREAHNEQFF.

This chain connects TRBV15 to TRBJ2-1, with D unclear. The V gene's germline CDR1 is LNHNV and CDR2 YYDKDF (reference sequence). Deletions cut 1 base from V and 9 bases from J, with 13 bases between. The CDR3 spans 14 residues. CDR3 loop: CATSRVAKGIEQFF. For the CDR3, the DNA is TGTGCCACCAGCAGAGTCGCCAAGGGAATTGAGCAGTTCTTC.

V usage is TRBV3-1 (or the pseudogene TRBV3-2) and J usage is TRBJ2-2; 7 bases are a match to TRBD1. CDR1 is LGHDT, CDR2 YNNKEL, per germline (reference sequence). The length of the CDR3 is 20 residues. Trimming cost V 0 bases and J 0 bases; bases outside gene matches: 13. The DNA of the CDR3 is TGTGCCAGCAGCCAAGACCCGACAGGGTTGCCGCGCGCGAACACCGGGGAGCTGTTTTTT. Amino acids: CASSQDPTGLPRANTGELFF.

The chain recombines TRBV19 with TRBJ2-2; the D gene is possibly TRBD2 (6 bases). V shed 3 bases and J shed 6 bases, with 11 bases lying between them. Per the germline V gene, CDR1 is LNHDA and CDR2 is SQIVND (reference sequence). The CDR3 runs to 14 residues. DNA of the CDR3: TGTGCCAGTAGTATGGTAGGAGGGGCCGGGGAGCTGTTTTTT. It translates to CASSMVGGAGELFF. The full variable domain, with the rest looked up from reference TRBV19 and TRBJ2-2, is DGGITQSPKYLFRKEGQNVTLSCEQNLNHDAMYWYRQDPGQGLRLIYYSQIVNDFQKGDIAEGYSVSREKKESFPLTVTSAQKNPTAFYLCASSMVGGAGELFFGEGSRLTVL.

On this clone itself: At the DNA level, this CDR3 is encoded by other sequences in the same sample as well. The V call is TRBV6-5, the J call TRBJ1-1; D uncertain. The CDR3 runs 13 residues. Germline-derived CDR1 and CDR2 are MNHEY and SVGAGI. Between the trimmed V and J ends, which lost 3 bases and 0 bases, there was a span of 5 bases. The CDR3 sequence is CASSYQMNTEAFF. The CDR3 DNA follows: TGTGCCAGCAGTTATCAGATGAACACTGAAGCTTTCTTT.

The V and J genes are TRBV7-2 and TRBJ1-3; D remains ambiguous. CDR3 length: 17 amino acids. With 4 bases removed from V and 0 bases from J, the gap between germline ends came to 16 bases. Germline V gives CDR1 SGHTA, CDR2 FQGNSA. CDR3: CASSSPLTASSGNTIYF. The CDR3 bases are TGTGCCAGCAGCTCCCCTCTAACCGCAAGCTCTGGAAACACCATATATTTT.

This clone was recorded once. The chain uses TRBV19 and TRBJ1-3; no definite D call. The germline V gene has CDR1 LNHDA and CDR2 SQIVND (reference sequence). The CDR3 spans 10 residues. V lost 7 bases and J 2 bases, leaving 0 bases between the germline ends. As DNA, the CDR3 is TGTGCCAGTACTGGAAACACCATATATTTT. Protein sequence: CASTGNTIYF.

The genes are TRBV7-9 and TRBJ2-7; no definite D call. Trimming stripped 1 base from V and 1 base from J, with 17 bases between. Germline V CDR1 and CDR2: SEHNR, FQNEAQ (reference sequence). CDR3 size: 17 residues. In DNA, the CDR3 is TGTGCCAGCAGCTTAGGCTTCGGTCAACGGGCATCCTACGAGCAGTACTTC. Protein: CASSLGFGQRASYEQYF. The full variable domain, with the rest looked up from reference TRBV7-9 and TRBJ2-7, is DTGVSQNPRHKITKRGQNVTFRCDPISEHNRLYWYRQTLGQGPEFLTYFQNEAQLEKSRLLSDRFSAERPKGSFSTLEIQRTEQGDSAMYLCASSLGFGQRASYEQYFGPGTRLTVT.

The V call is TRBV27, the J call TRBJ2-1; tentatively, D is TRBD1 (6 bases). The V and J ends lost 6 bases and 0 bases respectively, with 12 bases between them. This CDR3 region has 15 residues. The germline gives CDR1 MNHEY, CDR2 SMNVEV (reference sequence). The DNA for the CDR3 is TGTGCCAGCAGCAACACAGGGAGCTCCTACAATGAGCAGTTCTTC. The encoded protein is CASSNTGSSYNEQFF.

The CDR3 coding sequence is TGTGCCAGCAGGGGGACAGGCTCCGAAAAACTGTTTTTT. It specifies CASRGTGSEKLFF. The rearrangement joins TRBV28 to TRBJ1-4; TRBD1 aligns across 8 bases. CDR3 length equals 13 residues. The germline V gene has CDR1 MDHEN and CDR2 SYDVKM. The ends lost 6 bases at V and 8 bases at J; junction bases unmatched: 5.

Points on this clone: One end of the junction is discordant with germline, which a read error may explain. The chain couples TRBV20-1 to TRBJ1-1; D ambiguous. This CDR3 has 11 amino acids. Germline-derived CDR1 and CDR2 are DFQATT and SNEGSKA (reference sequence). The CDR3 DNA sequence: TGCAGTGCTTATTGGGAGCCCGGGCCCCAATTT. Translation gives CSAYWEPGPQF.

The chain combines TRBV6-1 with TRBJ1-2; D is unclear. The germline CDR1 and CDR2 sequences are MNHNS and SASEGT. The V and J ends lost 0 bases and 4 bases respectively, with 15 bases between them. The CDR3 covers 16 residues. DNA of the CDR3: TGTGCCAGCAGTGAAGCGCACGACCTCGAAGTCTATGGCTACACCTTC. Translated, it gives CASSEAHDLEVYGYTF.

The chain employs TRBV6-5 and TRBJ1-2; no clear D gene. The CDR3 spans 14 residues. The V gene's germline CDR1 is MNHEY and CDR2 SVGAGI. V lost 6 bases to trimming and J lost 5 bases, with 16 bases between them. CDR3 residues: CASRGGSPEYGYTF. For the CDR3, the DNA is TGTGCCAGCAGGGGCGGTTCTCCGGAATATGGCTACACCTTC.

V is TRBV24-1 and J is TRBJ2-1; 8 positions match TRBD2. The V gene end was trimmed by 5 bases and the J gene end by 5 bases; junction bases not matched to a gene: 7. The CDR3 covers 15 residues. CDR1 KGHDR and CDR2 SFDVKD come from the germline V gene. DNA for the CDR3: TGTGCCACCAGTGCGAGGACTAGCAGACACAATGAGCAGTTCTTC. Translated: CATSARTSRHNEQFF.

The genes are TRBV18 and TRBJ1-4; 9 bases are shared with TRBD1. This CDR3 has 14 amino acids. V shed 6 bases, J shed 10 bases, and the junction held 9 bases outside the gene matches. From germline, CDR1 is KGHSH and CDR2 LQKENI. Written as DNA, the CDR3 is TGTGCCAGCTCGCGGGACAGGGTCGGTGGAAAACTGTTTTTT. It encodes CASSRDRVGGKLFF.

This chain links TRBV5-1 with TRBJ2-1, with TRBD2 matching over 11 bases. Germline V gene lookup returns CDR1 SGHRS and CDR2 YFSETQ. This CDR3 spans 16 amino acids. With 2 bases clipped from V and 4 bases from J, the junction kept 5 bases outside the gene matches. The CDR3 here is CASSLLAGVPYNEQFF. CDR3 DNA sequence: TGCGCCAGCAGCTTACTAGCGGGAGTCCCATACAATGAGCAGTTCTTC. Filled out from reference TRBV5-1 and TRBJ2-1, the complete variable domain reads KAGVTQTPRYLIKTRGQQVTLSCSPISGHRSVSWYQQTPGQGLQFLFEYFSETQRNKGNFPGRFSGRQFSNSRSEMNVSTLELGDSALYLCASSLLAGVPYNEQFFGPGTRLTVL.